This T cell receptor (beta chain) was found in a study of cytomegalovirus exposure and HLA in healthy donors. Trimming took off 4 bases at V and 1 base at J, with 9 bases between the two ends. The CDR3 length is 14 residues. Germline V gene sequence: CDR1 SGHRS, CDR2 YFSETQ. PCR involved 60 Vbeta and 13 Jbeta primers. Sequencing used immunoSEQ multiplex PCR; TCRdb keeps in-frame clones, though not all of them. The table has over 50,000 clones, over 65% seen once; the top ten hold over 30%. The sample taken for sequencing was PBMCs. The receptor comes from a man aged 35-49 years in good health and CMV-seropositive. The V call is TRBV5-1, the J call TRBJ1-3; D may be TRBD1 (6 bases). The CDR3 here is CASSEGGSGNTIYF. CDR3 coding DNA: TGCGCCAGCAGCGAAGGGGGTTCTGGAAACACCATATATTTT.